The clone carrying this T cell receptor beta chain was observed a handful of times. Antigen specificity is unknown. Individual cDNA molecules were tagged with unique molecular identifiers. TCRdb reprocessed the 5' RACE reads with MiXCR, giving one entry per CDR3 protein. The data show about 60,000 distinct CDR3 sequences, roughly a tenth seen once. This specimen comes from a study of early T cells in non-severe SARS-CoV-2 infection. Study summary: With bulk RNA from unsorted whole blood as input, sequencing yielded unpaired chains.

Study-level points and caveats: Anti-spike CD8 specificities were favored by VDJdb matching, whose results missed private and CD4 specificities.

Germline V CDR1 and CDR2: SEHNR, FQNEAQ (reference sequence). CDR3 size: 14 residues. Deletions cut 2 bases from V and 13 bases from J, with 17 bases between. The source of this sequence is an adult who was a healthcare worker with PCR-confirmed SARS-CoV-2 infection or an uninfected control (not recorded which). Sequenced input: whole blood. The chain employs TRBV7-9 and TRBJ1-4; tentative D call: TRBD1 (5 bases). DNA of the CDR3: TGTGCCAGCAGCTTACAGGGCTTACAAGGTCGACTGTTTTTT. Its translation is CASSLQGLQGRLFF.